The 5 T cell receptor beta chains below come from one sample, sequenced in a study of cytomegalovirus exposure and HLA in healthy donors. 60 Vbeta and 13 Jbeta primers were used in PCR. Sequenced by immunoSEQ multiplex PCR; TCRdb stores in-frame clones only, minus some. The listing contains tens of thousands of clones. The sequencing input was PBMCs. The receptors were sampled from a man between 25 and 39 years old in good health and CMV-seropositive.

This chain uses TRBV5-6 with TRBJ1-2; TRBD1 matches 7 bases. Germline V gene lookup returns CDR1 SGHDT and CDR2 YYEEEE. Trimming removed 3 bases from V and 2 bases from J; junction bases left unmatched: 16. The CDR3 extends over 18 amino acids. In DNA form, the CDR3 reads TGTGCCAGCAGCTCCCTTCGAGACAGGGCGAAACCCAACTATGGCTACACCTTC. Residues: CASSSLRDRAKPNYGYTF.

The chain couples TRBV6-5 to TRBJ1-2; D may be TRBD1 (5 bases). Germline V gene data show CDR1 as MNHEY and CDR2 as SVGAGI. Trimming removed 8 bases at V and 6 bases at J, with 22 bases between. The CDR3 runs 15 residues. The CDR3 nucleotides are TGTGCCAGCGGCAACGCTCGAGGGACTAAGGATGGCTACACCTTC. The encoded protein is CASGNARGTKDGYTF.

The J gene is TRBJ2-2, the V gene TRBV6-1, with TRBD1 matching 9 bases. Trimming at V came to 7 bases and at J to 6 bases, leaving 6 bases not matched to a gene. The germline gives CDR1 MNHNS, CDR2 SASEGT. The CDR3 covers 14 residues. CDR3 protein: CASTGQGMAGELFF. CDR3 sequence (DNA): TGTGCCAGCACAGGACAGGGGATGGCCGGGGAGCTGTTTTTT.

This chain links TRBV30 with TRBJ1-6, with D tentatively TRBD1 (5 bases). The CDR3 totals 14 residues. Germline values: CDR1 GTSNPN, CDR2 SVGIG (reference sequence). V was cut by 1 base and J by 6 bases, with 10 bases left in between. The CDR3: CAWSGGHSNSPLHF. The CDR3 DNA reads as TGTGCCTGGAGTGGTGGACACAGTAATTCACCCCTCCACTTT.

The rearrangement links TRBV11-2 to TRBJ2-1; TRBD2 agrees at 15 bases. There are 15 residues in the CDR3. V gave up 6 bases and J gave up 10 bases; unmatched junction bases: 7. Germline CDR1 SGHAT, CDR2 FQNNGV. The CDR3, as DNA: TGTGCCAGCAGGACCAGGACTAGCGGGAGGGCCGAGCAGTTCTTC. Translated: CASRTRTSGRAEQFF.